This TCR beta chain was profiled in a study of T cells in Graves' hyperthyroidism and ophthalmopathy. For the study at large: Specimen type is peripheral blood, collected at initial diagnosis prior to any treatment. Study outcomes and limitations: Most thyroid clonotypes expanded above 0.001 appeared in blood too.

Amplification yielded TCR beta CDR3 regions, with RNA transcripts as the source. The TCR CDR3 was amplified in a first-round RT-PCR using the HTBI primer set. TCRdb re-called the multiplex PCR reads through MiXCR, storing one row per CDR3 protein. The sample records tens of thousands of distinct CDR3 sequences, less than 45% being singletons. The V gene end was trimmed by 3 bases and the J gene end by 7 bases; junction bases not matched to a gene: 9. The CDR3 runs to 15 residues. Looked up from germline, CDR1 is SGDLS and CDR2 is YYNGEE. For this clonotype: Its cognate antigen is unknown.

More than 8.5 ml of fresh peripheral blood supplied the PBMCs. The chain employs TRBV9 and TRBJ2-1, with 8 bases aligning to TRBD1. Source material: blood. This receptor was taken from a woman aged 25-40 years with Graves' hyperthyroidism. The CDR3 region is CASSAQGAELNEQFF. CDR3 bases: TGTGCCAGCAGCGCTCAGGGGGCCGAGCTGAATGAGCAGTTCTTC.